A single sample gave rise to the 20 T cell receptor beta chains below, sequenced in a study of blood T cell repertoires in COVID-19. Produced via immunoSEQ multiplex PCR; TCRdb's table is partial and in-frame only. The sample lists some 250,000 clones, approximately 86% occurring once. Sequencing was done on a sample of PBMCs or T cells enriched from blood (not recorded which). These TCRs come from a woman aged 40 to 50 with acute COVID-19.

The chain uses TRBV18 and TRBJ2-6; D uncertain. Germline CDR1 KGHSH, CDR2 LQKENI. The CDR3 sequence is 15 residues long. V was shortened by 2 bases and J by 0 bases, with 5 bases between the two germline ends. The CDR3 loop reads CASSPTHSGANVLTF. CDR3 coding DNA: TGTGCCAGCTCACCAACTCACTCTGGGGCCAACGTCCTGACTTTC.

The rearrangement links TRBV11-3 to TRBJ2-1; 9 bases align to TRBD2. V gave up 2 bases and J gave up 7 bases; unmatched junction bases: 6. Germline CDR1 and CDR2: SGHNT and YENEEA. This CDR3 has 15 amino acids. CDR3 residues: CASSLSGRPHNEQFF. The CDR3 region has the DNA TGTGCCAGCAGCTTAAGCGGGAGGCCTCATAATGAGCAGTTCTTC.

J is TRBJ2-3 and V is TRBV5-6; 8 bases match TRBD1. J lost 4 bases, V lost 4 bases, and 8 bases had no gene match. The CDR3 has 15 residues. Germline V gives CDR1 SGHDT, CDR2 YYEEEE. The CDR3 reads CASSSPGGVADTQYF. CDR3 bases: TGTGCCAGCAGCAGTCCAGGGGGCGTAGCAGATACGCAGTATTTT.

The genes are TRBV6-5 and TRBJ2-3; D is undetermined. The V and J ends lost 7 bases and 0 bases respectively, with 14 bases between them. The CDR3 covers 15 residues. CDR1 is MNHEY, CDR2 SVGAGI, per germline. In DNA, the CDR3 is TGTGCCAGCACCAGACGAGGAATCAGCACAGATACGCAGTATTTT. This sequence encodes CASTRRGISTDTQYF.

Notes on this clone: Sequence at one end of the junction differs from germline and may be a read error. V usage is TRBV9 and J usage is TRBJ2-5, with 8 positions matching TRBD2. The CDR3 covers 14 residues. CDR1 and CDR2 (germline): SGDLS, YYNGEE. The CDR3 reads CASSVGLAQGTQYF. In nucleotides, the CDR3 is TGTGCCAGCAGCGTTGGACTAGCCCAAGGGACCCAGTACTTC.

The rearrangement joins TRBV2 to TRBJ2-2, with a weak D call TRBD2 (5 bases). CDR1 is SNHLY and CDR2 is FYNNEI in the germline V gene. Trimming stripped 6 bases from V and 6 bases from J, with 11 bases between. The CDR3 is made up of 13 amino acids. CDR3 nucleotide sequence: TGTGCCAGCAGCCTATCGCGGGCCGGGGAGCTGTTTTTT. Translated, it gives CASSLSRAGELFF.

In nucleotides, the CDR3 is TGTGCCAGCCAAGGACTAGCGGGAGGGATGACCGGGGAGCTGTTTTTT. Its translation: CASQGLAGGMTGELFF. The rearrangement uses TRBV19 and TRBJ2-2, with 15 bases identical to TRBD2. The junction had 7 bases not matched to a gene; V was cut back by 9 bases and J by 5 bases. This CDR3 is built from 16 residues. CDR1 and CDR2 (germline): LNHDA, SQIVND (reference sequence). Filled out from reference TRBV19 and TRBJ2-2, the complete variable domain reads DGGITQSPKYLFRKEGQNVTLSCEQNLNHDAMYWYRQDPGQGLRLIYYSQIVNDFQKGDIAEGYSVSREKKESFPLTVTSAQKNPTAFYLCASQGLAGGMTGELFFGEGSRLTVL.

The chain carries TRBV19 and TRBJ1-4; D remains ambiguous. Germline CDR1 LNHDA, CDR2 SQIVND (reference sequence). V was shortened by 4 bases and J by 5 bases, with 5 bases between the two germline ends. The CDR3 has 12 residues. The CDR3 DNA reads as TGTGCCAGTAGTACCCCGAATGAAAAACTGTTTTTT. It encodes CASSTPNEKLFF. The full variable domain, rest sourced from reference TRBV19 and TRBJ1-4, is DGGITQSPKYLFRKEGQNVTLSCEQNLNHDAMYWYRQDPGQGLRLIYYSQIVNDFQKGDIAEGYSVSREKKESFPLTVTSAQKNPTAFYLCASSTPNEKLFFGSGTQLSVL.

The chain uses TRBV5-1 and TRBJ1-1; a possible D gene is TRBD1 (5 bases). Trimming pared 1 base from V and 2 bases from J, leaving 9 bases between. Per the germline V gene, CDR1 is SGHRS and CDR2 is YFSETQ. The CDR3 is 14 amino acids. The CDR3 DNA reads as TGCGCCAGCAGCTTGCCCGACAGAAACACTGAAGCTTTCTTT. Its protein is CASSLPDRNTEAFF.

The V gene is TRBV7-9, the J gene TRBJ1-2; unclear D gene. CDR1 is SEHNR, CDR2 FQNEAQ, per germline (reference sequence). This CDR3 contains 12 residues. V was clipped by 6 bases and J by 7 bases, with 12 bases between them. Here the CDR3 reads CASSLIEGGYTF. The CDR3 DNA sequence: TGTGCCAGCAGTCTCATCGAGGGTGGCTACACCTTC.

The chain joins TRBV7-8 to TRBJ1-5; the match to TRBD1 covers 12 bases. Germline trimming cut 1 base from V and 14 bases from J; bases unmatched to any gene: 12. CDR1 and CDR2 from the germline V gene are SGHVS and FQNEAQ. The CDR3 length is 16 residues. The CDR3 nucleotides read TGTGCCAGCAGCTTAGTAGGGACAGGGGGCGCGCGGGAGAAGCATTTT. It encodes CASSLVGTGGAREKHF.

The chain uses TRBV12-3 or TRBV12-4 and TRBJ1-2; the match to TRBD1 covers 7 bases. The V and J ends lost 5 bases and 9 bases, in that order; junction bases with no gene match: 9. The CDR3 runs 13 residues. CDR3 sequence: CASSPWTGSSYTF. For the CDR3, the DNA is TGTGCCAGCAGTCCCTGGACAGGTTCTAGCTACACCTTC.

V and J are TRBV19 and TRBJ1-5; the D gene is possibly TRBD1 (5 bases). The CDR3 length is 14 residues. Germline values: CDR1 LNHDA, CDR2 SQIVND (reference sequence). Between the trimmed V and J ends, which lost 4 bases and 2 bases, there was a span of 9 bases. The CDR3 reads CASSTRTRNQPQHF. CDR3 DNA: TGTGCCAGTAGTACTCGGACACGCAATCAGCCCCAGCATTTT.

The chain couples TRBV5-4 to TRBJ1-2; unclear D gene. The V end was cut by 0 bases, the J end by 3 bases, with 15 bases between. Germline CDR1 reads SGHNT; CDR2 reads YYREEE (reference sequence). This CDR3 region has 16 residues. In DNA, the CDR3 is TGTGCCAGCAGCTTGGAGTCGGCCATCCGGGACTATGGCTACACCTTC. Amino acid sequence: CASSLESAIRDYGYTF.

The chain combines TRBV25-1 with TRBJ1-2; TRBD1 agrees at 7 bases. The CDR3 extends over 13 amino acids. Germline V lookup: CDR1 MGHDK, CDR2 SYGVNS. Trimming removed 4 bases from V and 4 bases from J; junction bases left unmatched: 3. DNA of the CDR3: TGTGCCAGCAGTGGCGGACAGGCCTATGGCTACACCTTC. It codes for CASSGGQAYGYTF.

The chain is built from TRBV11-2 and TRBJ2-5; 8 positions agree with TRBD2. After removal of 3 bases from V and 5 bases from J, the junction contained 11 bases not matched to a gene. CDR3 length: 16 amino acids. Germline-derived CDR1 and CDR2 are SGHAT and FQNNGV. The CDR3 DNA reads TGTGCCAGCAGCTTCTTCCGGGAGGGTCTAAGCGAGACCCAGTACTTC. This translates into CASSFFREGLSETQYF.

The chain combines TRBV19 with TRBJ2-1; D might be TRBD2 (6 bases). Looked up from germline, CDR1 is LNHDA and CDR2 is SQIVND (reference sequence). CDR3 length: 13 residues. Trimming removed 10 bases from V and 6 bases from J, with 16 bases in between. CDR3 residues: CATATDGGNEQFF. The CDR3, as DNA: TGTGCCACCGCAACGGACGGGGGCAATGAGCAGTTCTTC.

This chain connects TRBV2 to TRBJ2-1, with 12 bases fitting TRBD2. CDR1 and CDR2 (germline): SNHLY, FYNNEI. The CDR3 consists of 16 residues. Losses at the gene ends were 4 bases for V and 1 base for J; bases not matched to a gene: 2. The CDR3 DNA is TGTGCCAGCAGTGGCCTAGCGGGAGGGTCCTACAATGAGCAGTTCTTC. It translates to CASSGLAGGSYNEQFF.

V gene TRBV18 combines with J gene TRBJ2-7; 7 bases line up with TRBD1. This CDR3 comprises 14 residues. The J segment lost 5 bases and the V segment lost 2 bases, leaving 6 bases of the junction unmatched. Germline V gene sequence: CDR1 KGHSH, CDR2 LQKENI. CDR3 nucleotides: TGTGCCAGCTCACCAAGGGGGCTATCAGACGAGCAGTACTTC. This sequence encodes CASSPRGLSDEQYF.

This sequence joins TRBV6-6 and TRBJ1-2; D is perhaps TRBD1 (5 bases). Per the germline V gene, CDR1 is MNHNY and CDR2 is SVGAGI (reference sequence). The CDR3 length is 11 residues. Trimming pared 5 bases from V and 8 bases from J, leaving 9 bases between. The CDR3 DNA follows: TGTGCCAGCAGTCCGGGGGGGGGCTACACCTTC. Translated, it gives CASSPGGGYTF.